The present TCR beta chain was sequenced within a study of STAT3 mutations in large granular lymphocyte leukemia. As for the study in general: Roughly half of the longitudinally sequenced T-LGLL patients carried detectable canonical activating STAT3 mutations. Over half of T-LGLL patients had one or more immunosuppressive regimens.

Notes on the study in general: Every T-cell large granular lymphocyte leukemia patient had at least one immunodominant TCR beta clonotype. Suggested: STAT3 mutation was not the ancestral event for these clonal expansions.

In the case of this clone: Its antigen remains unidentified.

CDR3 size: 14 residues. Trimming cost V 4 bases and J 4 bases; bases outside gene matches: 5. Germline CDR1 SGHNT, CDR2 YYREEE (reference sequence). Repertoires were generated with immunoSEQ multiplex PCR, while TCRdb's copy carries only in-frame clones and drops some. This table holds 1,500 to 2,000 clones, around 60% found once. This sequence joins TRBV5-4 and TRBJ2-1, with TRBD1 matching 7 bases. The specimen sequenced was peripheral blood mononuclear cells. The TCR sequence derives from a woman aged 65 to 85 with T-cell large granular lymphocyte leukemia. Some clones in this sample may be carry-over from other donors' samples. This chain's CDR3 is CASSDRTGYNEQFF. DNA of the CDR3: TGTGCCAGCAGCGACCGGACAGGATACAATGAGCAGTTCTTC.